The 7 T cell receptor beta chains given below trace back to one sample, sequenced in a study of blood T cell repertoires in COVID-19. TCRdb's table, derived via immunoSEQ multiplex PCR, lists solely in-frame clones and lacks some. This sample carries about 220,000 clones, approximately 85% of them seen once, and the ten largest clones take 2% to 3%. Sequenced material: peripheral blood. These receptors all stem from a woman in her 70s with COVID-19, enrolled during active disease.

The sample holds a few counts of this clone. The chain couples TRBV4-3 to TRBJ1-1, with TRBD1 as a possible D gene (5 bases). There are 16 residues in the CDR3. V was cut by 1 base and J by 1 base, with 13 bases left in between. Germline CDR1 LGHNA, CDR2 YSLEER. The DNA of the CDR3 is TGCGCCAGCAGCCAAGCGGTAGGGGCAGCGAACACTGAAGCTTTCTTT. Translation gives CASSQAVGAANTEAFF.

The chain links TRBV6-1 to TRBJ2-5, with a weak D call TRBD2 (5 bases). The CDR3 is 16 residues long. With 2 bases removed from V and 2 bases from J, the gap between germline ends came to 15 bases. The germline V gene encodes CDR1 MNHNS and CDR2 SASEGT. The CDR3 loop reads CASSESIRELQETQYF. The CDR3 DNA reads as TGTGCCAGCAGTGAATCGATAAGGGAGCTACAAGAGACCCAGTACTTC.

This clone was recorded only once. The rearrangement links TRBV3-1 (or the pseudogene TRBV3-2) to TRBJ1-4, with 7 bases identical to TRBD1. The CDR3 covers 14 residues. CDR1 is LGHDT and CDR2 is YNNKEL in the germline V gene (reference sequence). V shed 5 bases, J shed 5 bases, and the junction held 5 bases outside the gene matches. The CDR3 loop reads CASSKRQGNEKLFF. Here the CDR3 DNA reads TGTGCCAGCAGCAAGAGACAGGGCAATGAAAAACTGTTTTTT.

V usage is TRBV18 and J usage is TRBJ1-5; D perhaps matches TRBD1 (6 bases). V was shortened by 3 bases and J by 6 bases, with 27 bases between the two germline ends. In germline, CDR1 is KGHSH, CDR2 LQKENI. The CDR3 contains 19 residues. The DNA for the CDR3 is TGTGCCAGCTCACCGATGACAGGTACTCAGGGTTGGTTTGCTCAGCCCCAGCATTTT. Translated, it gives CASSPMTGTQGWFAQPQHF.

This clone was observed a single time. Other DNA sequences of this sample code for an identical CDR3. The chain employs TRBV3-1 (or the pseudogene TRBV3-2) and TRBJ2-3; TRBD2 aligns across 9 bases. The CDR3 totals 15 residues. Germline assignment: CDR1 LGHDT and CDR2 YNNKEL (reference sequence). Trimming took 5 bases from V and 2 from J; bases not matched to a gene: 5. The CDR3 nucleotides are TGTGCCAGCAGCTCTGGGACTAGCCTCACAGATACGCAGTATTTT. Its protein is CASSSGTSLTDTQYF.

This clone was picked up one time. This chain connects TRBV3-1 (or the pseudogene TRBV3-2) to TRBJ2-3, with TRBD2 matching 9 bases. The CDR3 length is 17 residues. V shed 4 bases, J shed 0 bases, and the junction held 8 bases outside the gene matches. Germline V gives CDR1 LGHDT, CDR2 YNNKEL (reference sequence). CDR3 in amino acids: CASSRLAGTSSTDTQYF. The DNA of the CDR3 is TGTGCCAGCAGCCGGCTAGCGGGAACCAGTAGCACAGATACGCAGTATTTT.

The genes are TRBV19 and TRBJ1-2; the D gene is possibly TRBD1 (6 bases). Deletions cut 1 base from V and 2 bases from J, with 11 bases between. This CDR3 is 15 amino acids long. Germline-derived CDR1 and CDR2 are LNHDA and SQIVND (reference sequence). This chain's CDR3 is CASSIGTDRNYGYTF. In DNA form, the CDR3 reads TGTGCCAGTAGTATAGGGACAGATAGAAACTATGGCTACACCTTC.